The 29 T cell receptor beta chains below come from one sample, sequenced in a study of OX40 agonist ivuxolimab in advanced cancers. Assay: immunoSEQ multiplex PCR; the TCRdb copy retains only in-frame clones and omits some. This sample yields tens of thousands of clones, of which roughly 89% are seen a single time; about an eighth belongs to the top ten. The sample in question was CD4+ or CD8+ T cells sorted from blood, obtained in a trial of the OX40 agonist ivuxolimab. The receptors were gathered from an adult with an advanced solid tumor such as melanoma, head and neck, liver or kidney cancer.

This chain uses TRBV7-9 with TRBJ2-5, with TRBD2 matching 11 bases. The tail of the sequence fits TRBJ2-7 better, so the J call may be wrong. The CDR3 loop spans 14 amino acids. Germline V CDR1 and CDR2: SEHNR, FQNEAQ (reference sequence). The CDR3 region has the DNA TGTGCCAGCAGCTCTAGCGGGGGGAACTACGAGCAGTACTTC. Amino acids: CASSSSGGNYEQYF.

This chain uses TRBV5-1 with TRBJ2-1, with TRBD1 matching 8 bases. There are 15 residues in the CDR3. CDR1 and CDR2 from the germline V gene are SGHRS and YFSETQ. With V trimmed by 2 bases and J by 4 bases, 5 bases remained unmatched. CDR3 in amino acids: CASSFPGTGYNEQFF. CDR3 bases: TGCGCCAGCAGCTTTCCCGGGACAGGTTACAATGAGCAGTTCTTC.

CDR3: CSVQPGLAFNEQFF. DNA for the CDR3: TGCAGCGTTCAGCCGGGACTAGCATTCAATGAGCAGTTCTTC. The chain combines TRBV29-1 with TRBJ2-1, with 9 bases identical to TRBD2. Per the germline V gene, CDR1 is SQVTM and CDR2 is ANQGSEA. V shed 5 bases, J shed 6 bases, and the junction held 8 bases outside the gene matches. The CDR3 is 14 amino acids.

V gene TRBV6-5 combines with J gene TRBJ1-3; perhaps TRBD1 as D (6 bases). Germline V gene data show CDR1 as MNHEY and CDR2 as SVGAGI. The V end was cut by 4 bases, the J end by 4 bases, with 11 bases between. The CDR3 extends over 14 amino acids. The DNA for the CDR3 is TGTGCCAGCAGTTGGGGGCAACTGGGAAACACCATATATTTT. Its protein product is CASSWGQLGNTIYF.

This chain links TRBV25-1 with TRBJ1-6; TRBD1 is a possible D gene (5 bases). CDR3 size: 15 residues. Germline CDR1 reads MGHDK; CDR2 reads SYGVNS. The V and J ends lost 2 bases and 3 bases respectively, with 8 bases between them. CDR3 sequence: CASSEMGDYNSPLHF. The CDR3 bases are TGTGCCAGCAGTGAAATGGGGGACTATAATTCACCCCTCCACTTT.

This clone was found a few times. J is TRBJ1-3 and V is TRBV2; the D gene is possibly TRBD1 (6 bases). From germline, CDR1 is SNHLY and CDR2 FYNNEI. Trimming shortened V by 5 bases and J by 1 base, and 6 bases separated the two germline ends. The CDR3 consists of 13 residues. This CDR3 reads CASSTGSGNTIYF. CDR3 coding DNA: TGTGCCAGCAGTACAGGGTCTGGAAACACCATATATTTT.

V and J are TRBV5-1 and TRBJ2-7; a weak D match, TRBD2 (5 bases). This CDR3 spans 13 amino acids. With 2 bases removed from V and 5 bases from J, the gap between germline ends came to 11 bases. Germline V gene sequence: CDR1 SGHRS, CDR2 YFSETQ. The CDR3 region has the DNA TGCGCCAGCAGCTTCGCGGGCGGCCACGAGCAGTACTTC. Translation gives CASSFAGGHEQYF.

The rearrangement uses TRBV15 and TRBJ2-6, with TRBD1 identical over 7 bases. The germline gives CDR1 LNHNV, CDR2 YYDKDF (reference sequence). J was trimmed by 0 bases and V by 7 bases; bases with no gene match: 3. The CDR3 has 15 residues. The DNA for the CDR3 is TGTGCCACCATGGACAGGCGCTCTGGGGCCAACGTCCTGACTTTC. Protein sequence: CATMDRRSGANVLTF.

CDR3 loop: CASSPVTGGAYGYTF. CDR3 sequence (DNA): TGCGCCAGCAGCCCGGTGACAGGGGGCGCCTATGGCTACACCTTC. This chain joins TRBV5-1 and TRBJ1-2; TRBD1 aligns across 10 bases. The CDR3 runs 15 residues. Germline values: CDR1 SGHRS, CDR2 YFSETQ. V lost 4 bases to trimming and J lost 4 bases; unmatched junction nucleotides: 7.

The chain combines TRBV7-2 with TRBJ2-7; 9 bases agree with TRBD2. V lost 6 bases to trimming and J lost 3 bases; unmatched junction nucleotides: 9. The CDR3 spans 15 residues. Germline CDR1 and CDR2: SGHTA and FQGNSA. CDR3 loop: CASSPRSGRVYEQYF. The CDR3 DNA reads as TGTGCCAGCAGTCCACGTAGCGGGAGAGTCTACGAGCAGTACTTC.

This clone appeared a few times. This rearrangement joins TRBV7-2 to TRBJ1-2; 8 bases fit TRBD1. Germline values: CDR1 SGHTA, CDR2 FQGNSA. Germline trimming cut 5 bases from V and 5 bases from J; bases unmatched to any gene: 4. CDR3 length: 13 residues. For the CDR3, the DNA is TGTGCCAGCAGCCCCCGGACAGGGTATGGCTACACCTTC. This sequence encodes CASSPRTGYGYTF.

Written as DNA, the CDR3 is TGTGCCAGCAGTTTTCGGGGATACTATGGCTACACCTTC. This encodes CASSFRGYYGYTF. V gene TRBV28 combines with J gene TRBJ1-2; D uncertain. V was pared by 3 bases and J by 3 bases, with 8 bases between. Germline loops: CDR1 MDHEN, CDR2 SYDVKM. The CDR3 length is 13 residues.

J is TRBJ1-2 and V is TRBV2; D unresolved. V lost 6 bases to trimming and J lost 4 bases, with 12 bases between them. Germline V lookup: CDR1 SNHLY, CDR2 FYNNEI. The CDR3 extends over 13 amino acids. For the CDR3, the DNA is TGTGCCAGCAGAACCGACAACCCCTATGGCTACACCTTC. This codes for CASRTDNPYGYTF.

The chain combines TRBV14 with TRBJ2-5, with D maybe TRBD1 (6 bases). With 4 bases removed from V and 1 base from J, the gap between germline ends came to 7 bases. The CDR3 is made up of 13 amino acids. Germline-derived CDR1 and CDR2 are SGHDN and FVKESK. CDR3 nucleotides: TGTGCCAGCAGCCGGGACACCCAAGAGACCCAGTACTTC. It yields the protein CASSRDTQETQYF.

The V and J genes are TRBV13 and TRBJ2-7; 9 bases match TRBD1. The V gene's germline CDR1 is PRHDT and CDR2 FYEKMQ (reference sequence). The CDR3 is 15 amino acids. V was clipped by 4 bases and J by 4 bases; unmatched bases: 8. This CDR3 is CASSSLRDRVYEQYF. DNA of the CDR3: TGTGCCAGCAGCTCCCTCCGGGACAGGGTATACGAGCAGTACTTC.

V gene TRBV6-1 combines with J gene TRBJ2-1; possibly TRBD1 for D (5 bases). The CDR3 consists of 15 residues. V shed 8 bases and J shed 4 bases, with 18 bases lying between them. The V gene's germline CDR1 is MNHNS and CDR2 SASEGT. CDR3 protein: CASQNAGSAYNEQFF. In nucleotides, the CDR3 is TGTGCCAGCCAGAACGCAGGGTCAGCGTACAATGAGCAGTTCTTC.

The chain recombines TRBV18 with TRBJ2-3; 8 bases map to TRBD2. Germline CDR1 and CDR2: KGHSH and LQKENI. This CDR3 has 16 residues. The J segment lost 0 bases and the V segment lost 6 bases, leaving 8 bases of the junction unmatched. The CDR3, as DNA: TGTGCCAGCTCGCTGACTAGCGACCCTAGCACAGATACGCAGTATTTT. Translated: CASSLTSDPSTDTQYF.

This chain links TRBV7-2 with TRBJ2-3; D call uncertain. With 0 bases removed from V and 2 bases from J, the gap between germline ends came to 15 bases. The CDR3 is made up of 17 amino acids. CDR1 is SGHTA, CDR2 FQGNSA, per germline. CDR3 nucleotide sequence: TGTGCCAGCAGCTTAGCAAGCAGTCCAGTTCCCACAGATACGCAGTATTTT. This sequence encodes CASSLASSPVPTDTQYF.

This sequence joins TRBV4-2 and TRBJ2-5; D not certain. The CDR3 runs to 15 residues. V lost 0 bases, J lost 1 base, and 9 bases lay in between. CDR1 and CDR2 from the germline V gene are LGHNA and YNFKEQ. CDR3 nucleotide sequence: TGTGCCAGCAGCCAAGACGATGGAGTCCAAGAGACCCAGTACTTC. Its protein product is CASSQDDGVQETQYF.

This clone turned up a few times. V usage is TRBV6-6 and J usage is TRBJ1-6, with 10 bases matching TRBD1. Trimming took 10 bases from V and 9 from J; bases not matched to a gene: 6. From germline, CDR1 is MNHNY and CDR2 SVGAGI (reference sequence). CDR3 length: 13 amino acids. CDR3 in DNA: TGTGCCACAAACGACAGGGGGCGTTCACCCCTCCACTTT. Encoded protein: CATNDRGRSPLHF.

The chain joins TRBV28 to TRBJ2-3, with 7 bases matching TRBD2. The junction had 5 bases not matched to a gene; V was cut back by 7 bases and J by 1 base. The CDR3 has 14 residues. Germline V gene data show CDR1 as MDHEN and CDR2 as SYDVKM. CDR3 region: CASMWLAGTDTQYF. The CDR3 DNA sequence: TGTGCCAGCATGTGGCTAGCGGGCACAGATACGCAGTATTTT.

V usage is TRBV11-2 and J usage is TRBJ1-6; TRBD1 matches at 8 bases. This CDR3 is built from 16 residues. J gave up 7 bases and V 5 bases, and 10 bases lay outside the gene matches. The germline V gene encodes CDR1 SGHAT and CDR2 FQNNGV. The CDR3, as DNA: TGTGCCAGCAGCCCGCTAGACAGGGGCGCAAATTCACCCCTCCACTTT. It translates to CASSPLDRGANSPLHF.

This chain links TRBV6-6 with TRBJ2-2; 8 bases agree with TRBD2. V dropped 2 bases and J dropped 4; count of bases not matched to a gene: 6. This CDR3 is built from 16 residues. The V gene's germline CDR1 is MNHNY and CDR2 SVGAGI (reference sequence). The CDR3, as DNA: TGTGCCAGCAGTTACCCCTCTAGCGGGCTCACCGGGGAGCTGTTTTTT. Encoded protein: CASSYPSSGLTGELFF.

This chain uses TRBV21-1 with TRBJ1-6; the D call TRBD1 from the table was never checked on the DNA. TRBV21-1 is listed as a pseudogene. CDR3 length equals 15 residues. The CDR3 is CASSKVEGANSPLHF. The CDR3 nucleotides are TGTGCCAGCAGCAAAGTCGAGGGGGCGAATTCACCCCTCCACTTT.

The rearrangement uses TRBV5-5 and TRBJ2-3; possibly TRBD1 for D (5 bases). Germline CDR1 reads SGHKS; CDR2 reads YYEKEE (reference sequence). The CDR3 runs 14 residues. The ends were cut back, 2 bases at V and 2 bases at J, with 9 bases in the middle. CDR3 protein: CASSFRQFTDTQYF. CDR3 nucleotide sequence: TGTGCCAGCAGCTTTCGACAGTTCACAGATACGCAGTATTTT.

V gene TRBV4-1 combines with J gene TRBJ2-4, with a weak D call TRBD2 (5 bases). V was clipped by 8 bases and J by 8 bases, with 19 bases between them. Germline-derived CDR1 and CDR2 are MGHRA and YSYEKL. CDR3 length: 14 residues. CDR3 residues: CASGFREGIHIQYF. DNA of the CDR3: TGCGCCAGCGGTTTTAGAGAGGGCATCCACATTCAGTACTTC.

The chain recombines TRBV13 with TRBJ2-7, with 9 positions matching TRBD1. The germline gives CDR1 PRHDT, CDR2 FYEKMQ (reference sequence). J lost 2 bases, V lost 4 bases, and 6 bases had no gene match. The CDR3 covers 15 residues. CDR3 nucleotide sequence: TGTGCCAGCAGCTGGACAGGGGCGATAGCCTACGAGCAGTACTTC. It codes for CASSWTGAIAYEQYF. Full variable domain (remainder filled in from reference TRBV13 and TRBJ2-7): AAGVIQSPRHLIKEKRETATLKCYPIPRHDTVYWYQQGPGQDPQFLISFYEKMQSDKGSIPDRFSAQQFSDYHSELNMSSLELGDSALYFCASSWTGAIAYEQYFGPGTRLTVT.

The CDR3 reads CASSWSWGPNEKLFF. The CDR3 nucleotides are TGTGCCAGCAGTTGGTCCTGGGGTCCTAATGAAAAACTGTTTTTT. V gene TRBV28 combines with J gene TRBJ1-4, with unresolved D. Looked up from germline, CDR1 is MDHEN and CDR2 is SYDVKM. This CDR3 contains 15 residues. V was trimmed by 4 bases and J by 3 bases, leaving 12 bases between them.

The V gene is TRBV15, the J gene TRBJ2-1; D not certain. Germline V CDR1 and CDR2: LNHNV, YYDKDF (reference sequence). This CDR3 is 14 amino acids long. With 5 bases removed from V and 8 bases from J, the gap between germline ends came to 16 bases. Here the CDR3 reads CATSGRAQPDEQFF. CDR3 bases: TGTGCCACCAGCGGCCGGGCCCAACCCGATGAGCAGTTCTTC. Full variable domain (outside the CDR3, taken from reference TRBV15 and TRBJ2-1): DAMVIQNPRYQVTQFGKPVTLSCSQTLNHNVMYWYQQKSSQAPKLLFHYYDKDFNNEADTPDNFQSRRPNTSFCFLDIRSPGLGDTAMYLCATSGRAQPDEQFFGPGTRLTVL.